Shown below are 18 T cell receptor beta chains from a single sample sequenced in a study of beta chain features in type 1 diabetes. The sequenced template was cDNA made from the entire isolated RNA. Libraries were prepared by immunoSEQ multiplex PCR; TCRdb keeps only in-frame clonotypes and omits some of them. This sample has 400,000 or so clones, with 8% to 10% found just once. Study findings and constraints: When Type 1 diabetes patients were examined, their TCRB CDR3s proved moderately but significantly shorter in all four CD4+ subsets.

The antigens for these receptors are not known. The sample taken for sequencing was central memory CD4+ T cells from blood. The receptors stem from a man in his thirties or forties with type 1 diabetes.

This clone appeared a few times. This chain links TRBV5-4 with TRBJ1-4; D remains ambiguous. V lost 0 bases and J lost 8, with 23 bases in between. CDR1 is SGHNT, CDR2 YYREEE, per germline (reference sequence). This CDR3 contains 18 residues. CDR3 in amino acids: CASSLAGIGPGRREKLFF. The DNA of the CDR3 is TGTGCCAGCAGCTTGGCCGGGATTGGGCCGGGAAGGAGAGAAAAACTGTTTTTT.

This clone was observed a handful of times. J is TRBJ1-2 and V is TRBV6-1, with D uncertain. This CDR3 region has 11 residues. CDR1 and CDR2 (germline): MNHNS, SASEGT. The ends were cut back, 5 bases at V and 8 bases at J, with 9 bases in the middle. Here the CDR3 reads CASSRTGGYTF. CDR3 sequence (DNA): TGTGCCAGCAGTCGGACTGGGGGCTACACCTTC.

This clone was detected many times. The chain has TRBV10-3 and TRBJ2-5, with a weak D call TRBD1 (5 bases). V was clipped by 6 bases and J by 11 bases, with 19 bases between them. Germline V lookup: CDR1 ENHRY, CDR2 SYGVKD. The CDR3 contains 13 residues. The CDR3 sequence is CAIRISNQGSQYF. The CDR3 DNA sequence: TGTGCCATCAGGATAAGTAATCAGGGATCGCAGTACTTC.

This clone occurred a few times. The chain carries TRBV9 and TRBJ1-2; 8 bases map to TRBD1. The J segment lost 4 bases and the V segment lost 0 bases, leaving 5 bases of the junction unmatched. Germline CDR1 is SGDLS and CDR2 is YYNGEE. The CDR3 extends over 15 amino acids. CDR3 coding DNA: TGTGCCAGCAGCGTAGGGGACAGGCACCGCTATGGCTACACCTTC. Protein: CASSVGDRHRYGYTF.

Here the CDR3 reads CASSLDYSSYEQYF. For the CDR3, the DNA is TGTGCCAGCAGCTTGGACTATAGCTCCTACGAGCAGTACTTC. The J gene is TRBJ2-7, the V gene TRBV5-4; D remains unclear. The CDR3 extends over 14 amino acids. Trimming left V 0 bases short and J 0 bases short, with 7 bases between. Germline assignment: CDR1 SGHNT and CDR2 YYREEE (reference sequence).

This clone has a handful of counts. The J gene is TRBJ2-1, the V gene TRBV29-1; the D gene is possibly TRBD2 (5 bases). The CDR3 covers 15 residues. Germline V gene data show CDR1 as SQVTM and CDR2 as ANQGSEA. CDR3 residues: CSLVGSGTSGNEQFF. The CDR3 DNA follows: TGCAGTCTTGTAGGAAGCGGTACTTCGGGAAATGAGCAGTTCTTC.

The chain carries TRBV30 and TRBJ2-1; TRBD2 matches at 10 bases. Germline V gene sequence: CDR1 GTSNPN, CDR2 SVGIG (reference sequence). The CDR3 extends over 15 amino acids. V dropped 2 bases and J dropped 3; count of bases not matched to a gene: 4. CDR3 sequence reads: CAWSRRTSGYNEQFF. CDR3 coding DNA: TGTGCCTGGAGTAGACGGACTAGCGGCTACAATGAGCAGTTCTTC.

The chain employs TRBV5-1 and TRBJ2-5, with D maybe TRBD1 (7 bases). This CDR3 contains 15 residues. Germline V CDR1 and CDR2: SGHRS, YFSETQ. The V end lost 0 bases, the J end lost 3 bases, and 12 bases lay between the germline ends. Here the CDR3 DNA reads TGCGCCAGCAGCTTGGTTTCAGGGGGGAAAGAGACCCAGTACTTC. As protein: CASSLVSGGKETQYF.

This clone occurred a few times. The chain employs TRBV19 and TRBJ1-2; the D is unclear. The germline gives CDR1 LNHDA, CDR2 SQIVND (reference sequence). This CDR3 has 15 residues. The V gene lost 3 bases and the J gene lost 2 bases, with 13 bases spanning the gap. Here the CDR3 reads CASSIDPRTNYGYTF. The CDR3, as DNA: TGTGCCAGTAGTATTGACCCCCGCACCAACTATGGCTACACCTTC. The full variable domain, its missing parts supplied by reference TRBV19 and TRBJ1-2, is DGGITQSPKYLFRKEGQNVTLSCEQNLNHDAMYWYRQDPGQGLRLIYYSQIVNDFQKGDIAEGYSVSREKKESFPLTVTSAQKNPTAFYLCASSIDPRTNYGYTFGSGTRLTVV.

This clone was counted ten times or more. V usage is TRBV28 and J usage is TRBJ1-1; D is ambiguous. The V end lost 7 bases, the J end lost 4 bases, and 7 bases lay between the germline ends. CDR1 is MDHEN and CDR2 is SYDVKM in the germline V gene. The CDR3 runs to 11 residues. In nucleotides, the CDR3 is TGTGCCAGCACCAGCACCACTGAAGCTTTCTTT. Encoded protein: CASTSTTEAFF.

Ten or more counts support this clone. The J gene is TRBJ2-7, the V gene TRBV4-1, with TRBD2 identical over 11 bases. The CDR3 spans 15 residues. Trimming removed 3 bases from V and 2 bases from J; junction bases left unmatched: 3. Germline assignment: CDR1 MGHRA and CDR2 YSYEKL. In nucleotides, the CDR3 is TGCGCCAGCAGCCAGGGTAGCGGGAGGGCCTACGAGCAGTACTTC. It codes for CASSQGSGRAYEQYF.

There are a few counts of this clone. This chain links TRBV6-1 with TRBJ1-5, with D hard to call. Deletions cut 6 bases from V and 4 bases from J, with 10 bases between. The germline gives CDR1 MNHNS, CDR2 SASEGT. CDR3 length: 13 residues. For the CDR3, the DNA is TGTGCCAGCAGGAACAGAATTAATCAGCCCCAGCATTTT. This encodes CASRNRINQPQHF.

The rearrangement joins TRBV5-6 to TRBJ1-1; no reliable D call. The V gene's germline CDR1 is SGHDT and CDR2 YYEEEE. The germline V and J ends were trimmed by 0 bases and 4 bases, with 10 bases remaining between them. The CDR3 has 14 amino acids. This chain's CDR3 is CASSLEGFGTEAFF. The CDR3 DNA sequence: TGTGCCAGCAGCTTGGAAGGTTTTGGCACTGAAGCTTTCTTT.

Concerning this clone: The same CDR3 is also encoded by other DNA sequences in this sample. The chain links TRBV6-6 to TRBJ2-1; D is ambiguous. V lost 6 bases, J lost 2 bases, and 5 bases lay in between. The CDR3 covers 12 residues. Germline V gene sequence: CDR1 MNHNY, CDR2 SVGAGI (reference sequence). The CDR3 sequence is CASSRAYNEQFF. The CDR3 DNA reads TGTGCCAGCAGCAGAGCCTACAATGAGCAGTTCTTC.

This clone was seen many times. The chain combines TRBV5-1 with TRBJ2-3; the D is unclear. The CDR3 is 14 residues long. V was trimmed by 4 bases and J by 3 bases, leaving 12 bases between them. Germline V gene sequence: CDR1 SGHRS, CDR2 YFSETQ. The CDR3 DNA reads as TGCGCCAGCAGCCCTGCCGAAAGTACAGATACGCAGTATTTT. It specifies CASSPAESTDTQYF. Supplemented by reference TRBV5-1 and TRBJ2-3, the full variable domain reads KAGVTQTPRYLIKTRGQQVTLSCSPISGHRSVSWYQQTPGQGLQFLFEYFSETQRNKGNFPGRFSGRQFSNSRSEMNVSTLELGDSALYLCASSPAESTDTQYFGPGTRLTVL.

As concerns this clone: Other DNA sequences in the sample encode the same CDR3. The chain carries TRBV18 and TRBJ2-5; D gene unclear. Germline assignment: CDR1 KGHSH and CDR2 LQKENI. V was clipped by 3 bases and J by 4 bases, with 9 bases between them. This CDR3 spans 13 amino acids. As DNA, the CDR3 is TGTGCCAGCTCACCGCTGGAAGGAGAGACCCAGTACTTC. Its protein product is CASSPLEGETQYF.

There are a few counts of this clone. The J gene is TRBJ1-5, the V gene TRBV19, with TRBD1 matching 8 bases. From germline, CDR1 is LNHDA and CDR2 SQIVND (reference sequence). With V trimmed by 3 bases and J by 4 bases, 5 bases remained unmatched. The CDR3 extends over 15 amino acids. The chain's CDR3 is CASSMETGGNQPQHF. For the CDR3, the DNA is TGTGCCAGTAGTATGGAAACAGGGGGGAATCAGCCCCAGCATTTT.

This chain connects TRBV6-5 to TRBJ1-1, with D maybe TRBD1 (5 bases). The germline V and J ends were trimmed by 6 bases and 3 bases, with 14 bases remaining between them. This CDR3 is 14 amino acids long. Germline CDR1 reads MNHEY; CDR2 reads SVGAGI. The CDR3 nucleotides are TGTGCCAGCAGCCAACAGACAGCTTACACTGAAGCTTTCTTT. Amino acids: CASSQQTAYTEAFF.